One sample yielded the 8 T cell receptor beta chains listed below, sequenced in a study of a mutant IDH1 vaccine in newly diagnosed glioma. Described time point: week 23, last vaccination. All doses held 300 ug of mutant IDH1 20-mer peptide, with topical imiquimod. Produced via immunoSEQ multiplex PCR; TCRdb's table is partial and in-frame only. There are 40,000 to 50,000 clones in the sample; around 76% occur only once, and approximately 5.8% lies in the top ten. These receptors have no identified antigens. Sequenced here: PBMCs, sampled from a glioma patient whose treatment included an IDH1 peptide vaccine. The receptors come from a man aged 45-65 years with glioma.

The genes are TRBV4-2 and TRBJ2-1; 14 positions agree with TRBD2. V lost 1 base, J lost 0 bases, and 5 bases stayed unmatched. The length of the CDR3 is 19 residues. CDR1 LGHNA and CDR2 YNFKEQ come from the germline V gene. The CDR3 coding sequence is TGTGCCAGCAGCCAAGGACTAGCGGGGGGGCCATCCTCCTACAATGAGCAGTTCTTC. As protein: CASSQGLAGGPSSYNEQFF.

The chain combines TRBV30 with TRBJ1-2; D remains unclear. CDR1 is GTSNPN, CDR2 SVGIG, per germline (reference sequence). Trimming pared 2 bases from V and 10 bases from J, leaving 11 bases between. CDR3 length equals 11 residues. As DNA, the CDR3 is TGTGCCTGGAGTCCGGCCTTCTTCTACACCTTC. It yields the protein CAWSPAFFYTF. The full variable domain, with the rest looked up from reference TRBV30 and TRBJ1-2, is SQTIHQWPATLVQPVGSPLSLECTVEGTSNPNLYWYRQAAGRGLQLLFYSVGIGQISSEVPQNLSASRPQDRQFILSSKKLLLSDSGFYLCAWSPAFFYTFGSGTRLTVV.

This clone was observed once. The gene calls are TRBV4-2 and TRBJ2-1, with unresolved D. V lost 0 bases and J 4 bases, leaving 4 bases between the germline ends. The CDR3 totals 13 residues. Germline V gene sequence: CDR1 LGHNA, CDR2 YNFKEQ. CDR3 residues: CASSQDGYNEQFF. The CDR3 DNA reads TGTGCCAGCAGCCAAGATGGGTACAATGAGCAGTTCTTC.

The chain employs TRBV4-1 and TRBJ1-5, with D tentatively TRBD1 (5 bases). Germline V gives CDR1 MGHRA, CDR2 YSYEKL. V gave up 4 bases and J gave up 0 bases, with 10 bases separating them. The CDR3 runs to 15 residues. CDR3: CASSRGADSNQPQHF. In DNA, the CDR3 is TGCGCCAGCAGCCGCGGGGCAGATAGCAATCAGCCCCAGCATTTT.

J is TRBJ2-1 and V is TRBV12-2. TRBV12-2 is recorded as a pseudogene. This CDR3 spans 17 amino acids. The CDR3 protein is CASPLDPDGTNNNEQFF. In DNA form, the CDR3 reads TGTGCAAGCCCCTTGGACCCCGACGGGACCAACAACAATGAGCAGTTCTTC.

This clone was detected only a few times. The chain carries TRBV13 and TRBJ1-3; D perhaps matches TRBD1 (6 bases). Trimming took off 4 bases at V and 3 bases at J, with 16 bases between the two ends. The CDR3 totals 16 residues. Germline CDR1 is PRHDT and CDR2 is FYEKMQ (reference sequence). The CDR3 DNA follows: TGTGCCAGCAGCTCCGTTCGGGGGGCTGGTGGAAACACCATATATTTT. The encoded protein is CASSSVRGAGGNTIYF.

This clone was detected only a few times. The chain employs TRBV7-9 and TRBJ1-2, with 8 bases fitting TRBD1. The CDR3 sequence is 13 residues long. Per the germline V gene, CDR1 is SEHNR and CDR2 is FQNEAQ (reference sequence). V was clipped by 5 bases and J by 4 bases; unmatched bases: 3. The CDR3 DNA reads as TGTGCCAGCAGCCCACAGGGGGGCTATGGCTACACCTTC. Protein: CASSPQGGYGYTF.

J is TRBJ2-7 and V is TRBV29-1, with TRBD1 matching over 8 bases. The V segment lost 3 bases and the J segment 5 bases; nucleotides outside the gene matches: 3. CDR3 length: 12 amino acids. Germline V gives CDR1 SQVTM, CDR2 ANQGSEA. The CDR3 loop is CSVDRGQNEQYF. In DNA, the CDR3 is TGCAGCGTTGACAGGGGGCAGAACGAGCAGTACTTC.